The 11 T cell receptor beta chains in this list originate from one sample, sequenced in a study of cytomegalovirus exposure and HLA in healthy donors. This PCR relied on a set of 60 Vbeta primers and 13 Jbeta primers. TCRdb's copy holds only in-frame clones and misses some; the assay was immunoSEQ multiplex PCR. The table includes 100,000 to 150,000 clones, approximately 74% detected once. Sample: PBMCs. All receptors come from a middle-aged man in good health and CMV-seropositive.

CDR3 DNA sequence: TGTGCCAGCAGCTCCCGACTAGCATCCTACAATGAGCAGTTCTTC. It encodes CASSSRLASYNEQFF. The rearrangement joins TRBV6-5 to TRBJ2-1; 7 nucleotides line up with TRBD2. Germline CDR1 MNHEY, CDR2 SVGAGI. This CDR3 has 15 amino acids. The J segment lost 1 base and the V segment lost 6 bases, leaving 6 bases of the junction unmatched.

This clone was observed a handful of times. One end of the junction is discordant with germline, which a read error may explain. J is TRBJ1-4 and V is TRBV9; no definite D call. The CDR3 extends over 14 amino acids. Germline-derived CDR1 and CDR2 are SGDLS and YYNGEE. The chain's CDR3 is CASSVDSGGSGETF. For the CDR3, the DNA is TGTGCCAGCAGCGTAGACTCAGGAGGAAGTGGAGAGACTTTT.

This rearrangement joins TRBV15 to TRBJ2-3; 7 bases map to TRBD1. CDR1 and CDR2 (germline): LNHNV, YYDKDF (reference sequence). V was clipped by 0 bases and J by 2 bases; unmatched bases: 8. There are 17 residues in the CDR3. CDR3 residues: CATSRDYQQGVTDTQYF. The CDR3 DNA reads TGTGCCACCAGCAGAGATTACCAGCAGGGGGTCACAGATACGCAGTATTTT.

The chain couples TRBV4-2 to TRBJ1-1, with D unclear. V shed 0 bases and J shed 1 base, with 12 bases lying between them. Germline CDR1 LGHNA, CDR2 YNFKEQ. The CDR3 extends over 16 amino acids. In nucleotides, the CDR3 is TGTGCCAGCAGCCAAGATGTCGTACAACCGAACACTGAAGCTTTCTTT. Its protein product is CASSQDVVQPNTEAFF.

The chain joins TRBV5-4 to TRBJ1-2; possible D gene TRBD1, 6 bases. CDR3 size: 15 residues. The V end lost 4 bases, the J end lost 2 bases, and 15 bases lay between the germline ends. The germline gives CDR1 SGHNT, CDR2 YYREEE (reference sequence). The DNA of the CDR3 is TGTGCCAGCAGCCTATATAACGACAGGAACTATGGCTACACCTTC. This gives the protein CASSLYNDRNYGYTF.

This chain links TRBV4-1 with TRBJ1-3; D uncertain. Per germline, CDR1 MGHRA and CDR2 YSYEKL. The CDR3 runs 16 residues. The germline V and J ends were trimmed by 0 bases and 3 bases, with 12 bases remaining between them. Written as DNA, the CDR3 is TGCGCCAGCAGCCAAGAATCGGAGATCCTTGGAAACACCATATATTTT. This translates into CASSQESEILGNTIYF.

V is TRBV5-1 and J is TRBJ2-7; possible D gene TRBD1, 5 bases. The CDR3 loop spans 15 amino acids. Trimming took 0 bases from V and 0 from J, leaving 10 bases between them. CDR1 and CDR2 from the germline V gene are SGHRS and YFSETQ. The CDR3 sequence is CASSLEPRVSYEQYF. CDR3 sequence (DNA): TGCGCCAGCAGCTTGGAACCCAGGGTCTCCTACGAGCAGTACTTC.

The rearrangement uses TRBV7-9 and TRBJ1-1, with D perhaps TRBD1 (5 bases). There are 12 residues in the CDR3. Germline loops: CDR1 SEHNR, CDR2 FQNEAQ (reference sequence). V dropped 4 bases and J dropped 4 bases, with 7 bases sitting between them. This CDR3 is CASSSRVTEAFF. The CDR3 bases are TGTGCCAGCAGCTCCAGGGTCACTGAAGCTTTCTTT.

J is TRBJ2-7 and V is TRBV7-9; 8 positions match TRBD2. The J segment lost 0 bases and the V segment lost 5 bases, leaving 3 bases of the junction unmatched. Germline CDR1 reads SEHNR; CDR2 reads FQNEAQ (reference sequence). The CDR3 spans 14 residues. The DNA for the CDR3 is TGTGCCAGCAGCCCTAGCGGGCTCTCCTACGAGCAGTACTTC. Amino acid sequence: CASSPSGLSYEQYF.

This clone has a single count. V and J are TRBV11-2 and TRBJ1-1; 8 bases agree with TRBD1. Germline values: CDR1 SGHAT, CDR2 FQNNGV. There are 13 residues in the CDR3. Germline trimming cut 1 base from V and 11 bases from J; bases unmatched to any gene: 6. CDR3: CASSLAGQEVAFF. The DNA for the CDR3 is TGTGCCAGCAGCTTAGCGGGACAGGAGGTGGCTTTCTTT.

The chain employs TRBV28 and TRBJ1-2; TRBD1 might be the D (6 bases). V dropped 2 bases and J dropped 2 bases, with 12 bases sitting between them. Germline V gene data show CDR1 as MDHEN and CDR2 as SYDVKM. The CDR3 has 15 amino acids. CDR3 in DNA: TGTGCCAGCAGTTTAGGGGACAAAACCAACTATGGCTACACCTTC. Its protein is CASSLGDKTNYGYTF.